The 16 T cell receptor beta chains listed next were all sequenced from one sample in a study of T-cell reconstitution after alpha-beta-depleted transplantation in children. A library of TCRbeta sequences, prepared with unique molecular identifiers, was generated. MiXCR, run by TCRdb on the PCR reads, gives a single entry per CDR3 protein. This table has about 540,000 distinct CDR3 sequences, 15% to 20% appearing once. Sequencing was performed on PBMCs from the stem cell graft donor, taken from the stem cell graft. The receptors originated from a human donor who donated a stem cell graft to a child with acute lymphoblastic leukemia.

The chain carries TRBV20-1 and TRBJ1-5; D gene uncertain. With 3 bases removed from V and 6 bases from J, the gap between germline ends came to 12 bases. This CDR3 is built from 13 residues. Germline values: CDR1 DFQATT, CDR2 SNEGSKA (reference sequence). The CDR3 reads CSASWGGGQPQHF. The CDR3 DNA reads TGCAGTGCTAGTTGGGGAGGAGGTCAGCCCCAGCATTTT.

The chain joins TRBV15 to TRBJ2-1; 9 bases are a match to TRBD2. The germline V gene has CDR1 LNHNV and CDR2 YYDKDF (reference sequence). J lost 4 bases, V lost 5 bases, and 6 bases had no gene match. CDR3 length equals 15 residues. CDR3 DNA: TGTGCCACCAGCTTTCGGGGACTAGCATACAATGAGCAGTTCTTC. Amino acids: CATSFRGLAYNEQFF.

The rearrangement joins TRBV12-3 or TRBV12-4 to TRBJ1-4, with TRBD1 as a possible D gene (5 bases). The germline V and J ends were trimmed by 6 bases and 8 bases, with 16 bases remaining between them. CDR3 size: 14 residues. The CDR3 DNA is TGTGCCAGCAGCCTTGGGCCAGGGAGGGAAAAACTGTTTTTT. Amino acid sequence: CASSLGPGREKLFF.

This clonotype turned up a few times. The V call is TRBV5-1, the J call TRBJ2-2; possible D gene TRBD2, 6 bases. Deletions cut 1 base from V and 0 bases from J, with 13 bases between. There are 17 residues in the CDR3. Germline V gene lookup returns CDR1 SGHRS and CDR2 YFSETQ. The CDR3 DNA is TGCGCCAGCAGCTTGATCCGCGGGACCCCGAACACCGGGGAGCTGTTTTTT. It translates to CASSLIRGTPNTGELFF.

In this sample, this clonotype turned up many times. As DNA, the CDR3 is TGTGCCACCAGCAGAGATCGAGGGGGGACAGGGAACAAACTAAACACTGAAGCTTTCTTT. Its translation is CATSRDRGGTGNKLNTEAFF. The gene calls are TRBV15 and TRBJ1-1; 9 bases are shared with TRBD1. CDR3 size: 20 residues. V lost 0 bases to trimming and J lost 2 bases; unmatched junction nucleotides: 16. Germline CDR1 and CDR2: LNHNV and YYDKDF (reference sequence).

This clonotype was seen only a few times. The chain links TRBV12-3 or TRBV12-4 to TRBJ2-7, with D perhaps TRBD2 (6 bases). Trimming cost V 6 bases and J 0 bases, with 24 bases left between them. This CDR3 has 18 amino acids. CDR3 sequence reads: CASRRGRIGGVGSYEQYF. The CDR3 coding sequence is TGTGCCAGCAGGCGAGGGCGGATTGGAGGGGTGGGCTCCTACGAGCAGTACTTC.

The V gene is TRBV10-2, the J gene TRBJ2-7, with no clear D. The V gene's germline CDR1 is WSHSY and CDR2 SAAADI. V was trimmed by 1 base and J by 1 base, leaving 2 bases between them. The CDR3 sequence is 12 residues long. CDR3 amino acids: CASSELSYEQYF. The CDR3 DNA is TGCGCCAGCAGTGAGTTGTCCTACGAGCAGTACTTC.

This clonotype was picked up a small number of times. This rearrangement joins TRBV12-3 or TRBV12-4 to TRBJ2-1; D is perhaps TRBD1 (6 bases). V lost 7 bases, J lost 0 bases, and 13 bases lay in between. This CDR3 is 15 amino acids long. CDR3 in DNA: TGTGCCAGCACTCTAACAGGGAGCTCCTACAATGAGCAGTTCTTC. It translates to CASTLTGSSYNEQFF.

The CDR3 sequence is CASSPGGGKEAFF. In nucleotides, the CDR3 is TGTGCCAGCAGCCCCGGGGGGGGGAAGGAAGCTTTCTTT. The chain combines TRBV3-1 with TRBJ1-1; possibly TRBD1 for D (5 bases). Trimming left V 4 bases short and J 8 bases short, with 14 bases between. The CDR3 consists of 13 residues. Germline loops: CDR1 LGHDT, CDR2 YNNKEL (reference sequence). Full variable domain (outside the CDR3, taken from reference TRBV3-1 and TRBJ1-1): DTAVSQTPKYLVTQMGNDKSIKCEQNLGHDTMYWYKQDSKKFLKIMFSYNNKELIINETVPNRFSPKSPDKAHLNLHINSLELGDSAVYFCASSPGGGKEAFFGQGTRLTVV.

This chain links TRBV5-6 with TRBJ2-1, with D unresolved. Trimming cost V 4 bases and J 7 bases, with 15 bases left between them. The CDR3 spans 14 residues. Germline loops: CDR1 SGHDT, CDR2 YYEEEE. The CDR3 loop is CASSLADPANEQFF. The DNA for the CDR3 is TGTGCCAGCAGCCTCGCAGACCCGGCAAATGAGCAGTTCTTC.

This clonotype showed up just a few times. J is TRBJ1-1 and V is TRBV5-1; 8 bases agree with TRBD1. The V gene end was trimmed by 4 bases and the J gene end by 2 bases; junction bases not matched to a gene: 7. The CDR3 consists of 15 residues. CDR1 and CDR2 from the germline V gene are SGHRS and YFSETQ. CDR3 loop: CASSLETGANTEAFF. CDR3 nucleotide sequence: TGCGCCAGCAGCCTGGAGACAGGGGCCAACACTGAAGCTTTCTTT. Filled out from reference TRBV5-1 and TRBJ1-1, the complete variable domain reads KAGVTQTPRYLIKTRGQQVTLSCSPISGHRSVSWYQQTPGQGLQFLFEYFSETQRNKGNFPGRFSGRQFSNSRSEMNVSTLELGDSALYLCASSLETGANTEAFFGQGTRLTVV.

The rearrangement uses TRBV27 and TRBJ2-7; 8 nucleotides agree with TRBD1. The V gene's germline CDR1 is MNHEY and CDR2 SMNVEV (reference sequence). V shed 8 bases and J 2 bases; nucleotides not matched to a gene: 8. The CDR3 covers 14 residues. The CDR3: CASGQGDRTYEQYF. CDR3 in DNA: TGTGCCAGCGGCCAGGGGGACAGGACCTACGAGCAGTACTTC.

This clonotype was counted a few times. V and J are TRBV7-2 and TRBJ1-1, with D tentatively TRBD1 (5 bases). With 8 bases removed from V and 3 bases from J, the gap between germline ends came to 19 bases. Germline lookup yields CDR1 SGHTA and CDR2 FQGNSA. CDR3 length: 15 residues. The CDR3 reads CASGYVSLGDTEAFF. In DNA, the CDR3 is TGTGCCAGCGGTTATGTGAGCCTAGGGGACACTGAAGCTTTCTTT.

V and J are TRBV14 and TRBJ2-4; the D is unclear. Germline values: CDR1 SGHDN, CDR2 FVKESK. V was trimmed by 1 base and J by 6 bases, leaving 13 bases between them. The CDR3 spans 15 residues. The CDR3 protein is CASSQGTTPRNIQYF. The CDR3 DNA is TGTGCCAGCAGCCAAGGGACCACCCCCCGAAACATTCAGTACTTC.

This chain links TRBV5-1 with TRBJ2-1; 14 bases line up with TRBD2. This CDR3 contains 18 residues. V lost 7 bases, J lost 0 bases, and 9 bases stayed unmatched. Germline CDR1 and CDR2: SGHRS and YFSETQ. The CDR3 DNA follows: TGCGCCAGCCAACCGGGACTAGCGGGAGCGGTCTCCTACAATGAGCAGTTCTTC. The encoded protein is CASQPGLAGAVSYNEQFF.

In nucleotides, the CDR3 is TGTGCCAGCAGCTTCCGGCGATACAGGGACAATGAGCAGTTCTTC. It yields the protein CASSFRRYRDNEQFF. V gene TRBV7-8 combines with J gene TRBJ2-1; D possibly corresponds to TRBD1 (6 bases). The V gene's germline CDR1 is SGHVS and CDR2 FQNEAQ. V lost 3 bases, J lost 5 bases, and 14 bases lay in between. The CDR3 is made up of 15 amino acids. Supplemented by reference TRBV7-8 and TRBJ2-1, the full variable domain reads GAGVSQSPRYKVAKRGQDVALRCDPISGHVSLFWYQQALGQGPEFLTYFQNEAQLDKSGLPSDRFFAERPEGSVSTLKIQRTQQEDSAVYLCASSFRRYRDNEQFFGPGTRLTVL.